Listed below are T cell receptor beta chains from one sample, sequenced in a study of blood T cells in healthy people across ages. TCRdb recomputed calls from the 5' RACE reads with MiXCR, one row per CDR3 protein. This sample yields roughly 930,000 distinct CDR3 sequences, of which around 48% are seen a single time; about an eighth belongs to the top ten. Sequencing was carried out using blood. These receptor sequences come from a man aged 30-40 years in good health. Both conserved end residues are part of each CDR3. A D gene is named only where the DNA matches it firmly. Size tells how often a clone was seen (once, few, many) or the class of an expanded clone, and some rows leave it out.

TRBJ2-5	few	-	TRBV20-1	TGCAGTGCTAGCAACCCCCTCAAAGGGACCCAGTACTTC	CSASNPLKGTQYF
TRBJ2-7	-	TRBD1	TRBV5-1	TGCGCCAGCAGCTCCGGGACAGGGCGGGGCGAGCAGTACTTC	CASSSGTGRGEQYF
TRBJ2-3	-	TRBD2	TRBV15	TGTGCCACCAGCAGAGAAGGTTACGGGGGGGCCGTTAATAGTGGCACAGATACGCAGTATTTT	CATSREGYGGAVNSGTDTQYF
TRBJ2-4	many	-	TRBV4-2	TGTGCCAGCAGCCAAGAACTAGACGGAGACATTCAGTACTTC	CASSQELDGDIQYF
TRBJ1-2	-	-	TRBV21-1	TGTGCCAGCAGCAAGGAGGGGAACTATGGCTACACCTTC	CASSKEGNYGYTF
TRBJ2-7	-	-	TRBV20-1	TGCAGTGCTAAAACAGGGTTCCCGACGGCCTACGAGCAGTACTTC	CSAKTGFPTAYEQYF
TRBJ1-4	many	TRBD1	TRBV15	TGTGCCACCAGCAGAGATTCCGGACAGGGATATGAAAAACTGTTTTTT	CATSRDSGQGYEKLFF
TRBJ2-3	few	-	TRBV6-6	TGTGCCAGCAGTCGAGGGAGTAGCACAGATACGCAGTATTTT	CASSRGSSTDTQYF
TRBJ2-7	-	-	TRBV6-6	TGTGCCAGCAGTGACCCGGGACTTGCCTACGAGCAGTACTTC	CASSDPGLAYEQYF
TRBJ2-7	-	TRBD1	TRBV5-1	TGCGCCAGCAGCGGGCAGGGGGACACCTACGAGCAGTACTTC	CASSGQGDTYEQYF
TRBJ2-7	-	TRBD1	TRBV13	TGTGCCAGCAGCTTAGAAGGACAGGGAGACGAGCAGTACTTC	CASSLEGQGDEQYF
TRBJ1-2	-	TRBD1	TRBV4-2	TGTGCCAGCAGCCAAGCGGGACAGGGGATGATATATGGCTACACCTTC	CASSQAGQGMIYGYTF
TRBJ1-5	once	-	TRBV6-5	TGTGCCAGCAGTCAAACGGGGACAAACCAGCCCCAGCATTTT	CASSQTGTNQPQHF
TRBJ2-2	few	-	TRBV29-1	TGCAGCGTTGATCAGGGAATGTCCACCGGGGAGCTGTTTTTT	CSVDQGMSTGELFF
TRBJ2-1	-	TRBD2	TRBV5-1	TGCGCCAGCAGCCCGGGACTAGCGGGGGGATCGAATGAGCAGTTCTTC	CASSPGLAGGSNEQFF
TRBJ2-7	-	-	TRBV4-1	TGCGCCAGCAGCCAAGATCCCGGAGTAGGACAGTACTACGAGCAGTACTTC	CASSQDPGVGQYYEQYF
TRBJ2-7	-	-	TRBV20-1	TGCAGTGCTAGACCTATTAGGGGGGGATCCTACGAGCAGTACTTC	CSARPIRGGSYEQYF
TRBJ2-3	many	TRBD2	TRBV5-8	TGTGCCAGCAGCATTACTAGCGGGGGGGCCTTCCCCGCAGATACGCAGTATTTT	CASSITSGGAFPADTQYF
TRBJ2-6	-	-	TRBV6-5	TGTGCCGGCAGGCCAGGGATGTCTGGGGCCAACGTCCTGACTTTC	CAGRPGMSGANVLTF
TRBJ2-3	-	-	TRBV10-3	TGTGCCATCAGTGGATTGAGCGACCTCACAGATACGCAGTATTTT	CAISGLSDLTDTQYF
TRBJ1-4	-	-	TRBV18	TGTGCCAGCTCACCTGGGGAAAAACTGTTTTTT	CASSPGEKLFF
TRBJ1-2	-	-	TRBV7-2	TGTGCCAGCAGCTTCGGGGGGCGGAACTATGGCTACACCTTC	CASSFGGRNYGYTF
TRBJ2-1	-	TRBD1	TRBV9	TGTGCCAGCAGCGTAGAATCCCGGGACAGCTCCTACAATGAGCAGTTCTTC	CASSVESRDSSYNEQFF
TRBJ2-7	-	TRBD1	TRBV3-1	TGTGCCAGCAGCCAGGGATCCCTCAGGGGGTGGCGGTACTTC	CASSQGSLRGWRYF
TRBJ2-7	-	-	TRBV7-9	TGTGCCAGCAGCTTAGTGGTTGGGGGAGTAGACGAGCAGTACTTC	CASSLVVGGVDEQYF
TRBJ2-5	-	-	TRBV5-5	TGTGCCAGCAGTACACCGGGACTTATCCAAGAGACCCAGTACTTC	CASSTPGLIQETQYF
TRBJ1-1	-	TRBD1	TRBV2	TGTGCCAGCAGGGAAACAGGGGGTAGAGCTTTCTTT	CASRETGGRAFF
TRBJ2-3	-	-	TRBV7-7	TGTGCGAGCAGCTTAATGCCCGAAGATACGCAGTATTTT	CASSLMPEDTQYF
TRBJ2-1	-	TRBD2	TRBV2	TGTGCCAGCAGTCTTAGCGGGGAATACAATGAGCAGTTCTTC	CASSLSGEYNEQFF
TRBJ2-3	-	-	TRBV29-1	TGCAGCGTTGTCCGGGACACACTCACAGATACGCAGTATTTT	CSVVRDTLTDTQYF
TRBJ2-3	few	-	TRBV18	TGTGCCAGCTCACGGAGCGTCGTCACAGATACGCAGTATTTT	CASSRSVVTDTQYF
TRBJ2-7	few	-	TRBV4-3	TGCGCCAGCAGCCAAGATGAGGCTGGAAGCTACGAGCAGTACTTC	CASSQDEAGSYEQYF
TRBJ1-2	-	-	TRBV3-1	TGTGCCAGCAGCCAAGACAGTATTAATGGCTACACCTTC	CASSQDSINGYTF
TRBJ2-5	-	TRBD1	TRBV12-3/TRBV12-4	TGTGCCAGCACCCCGACAGGGGGCGGGGAGACCCAGTACTTC	CASTPTGGGETQYF
TRBJ2-1	-	-	TRBV5-1	TGCGCCAGCAGCTTTCGGGAGACCCACAATGAGCAGTTCTTC	CASSFRETHNEQFF
TRBJ1-4	few	-	TRBV7-6	TGTGCCAGCAGCTTAGCGCGCGCAGGGAGTAATAATAATGAAAAACTGTTTTTT	CASSLARAGSNNNEKLFF
TRBJ1-2	-	-	TRBV29-1	TGCAGCGTTGACCTCGGCGGTAACTATGGCTACACCTTC	CSVDLGGNYGYTF
TRBJ2-7	-	TRBD1	TRBV7-2	TGTGCCAGCAGCTTAACTGGACAGGGGGGTTCCGAGCAGTACTTC	CASSLTGQGGSEQYF
TRBJ2-4	once	-	TRBV5-1	TGCACCAGCAGCTTCGGTACAGGATTGGGATTAAACATTCAGTACTTC	CTSSFGTGLGLNIQYF
TRBJ2-1	-	-	TRBV6-5	TGTGCCAGCAGCCTACGGGGCACTTGGTCCTACAATGAGCAGTTCTTC	CASSLRGTWSYNEQFF
TRBJ2-7	-	-	TRBV20-1	TGCAGTGCTAGGGGTTACAGCACAAACTATACCTACGAGCAGTACTTC	CSARGYSTNYTYEQYF
TRBJ2-3	many	-	TRBV4-1	TGCGCCAGCAGCCAGGGTTCTCAGGCCCCAGATACGCAGTATTTT	CASSQGSQAPDTQYF
TRBJ2-1	-	TRBD2	TRBV12-3/TRBV12-4	TGTGCCAGCAGAGATAGCGGGGGTGTCTACAATGAGCAGTTCTTC	CASRDSGGVYNEQFF
TRBJ1-6	-	-	TRBV5-6	TGTGCCAGCAGCTTTCGAGGGGCGAGCTCCTATAATTCACCCCCCCACTTT	CASSFRGASSYNSPPHF
TRBJ2-1	-	-	TRBV6-2/TRBV6-3	TGTGCCAGCAGTTCTCACGCCCGGGTGGATGAGCAGTTCTTC	CASSSHARVDEQFF
TRBJ2-4	-	-	TRBV12-3/TRBV12-4	TGTGCCAGCAGTTTAACTCGTCTCGGGCAGTACTTC	CASSLTRLGQYF
TRBJ2-1	few	TRBD2	TRBV5-4	TGTGCCAGCAGCTTGCGAGGACTAGCGGGGGCCGAGCAGTTCTTC	CASSLRGLAGAEQFF
TRBJ2-1	-	TRBD2	TRBV5-6	TGTGCCAGCAGCTTCGGGACTAGCGGGGTCGCGGAGCAGTTCTTC	CASSFGTSGVAEQFF
TRBJ2-2	few	TRBD1	TRBV7-2	TGTGCCAGCAGAGTTACAGGGGTAGGAACCGGGGAGCTGTTTTTT	CASRVTGVGTGELFF
TRBJ2-1	once	-	TRBV6-1	TGTGCCAGCAGTGATAGTCTAGCTCAAAATGAGCAGTTCTTC	CASSDSLAQNEQFF
TRBJ2-3	once	-	TRBV14	TGTGCCAGCAGTCAGCCAAGGCACCCAAACACAGATACGCAGTATTTT	CASSQPRHPNTDTQYF
TRBJ2-3	-	TRBD2	TRBV29-1	TGCAGCGTTGAAACTAGCGGGCAGTATTTT	CSVETSGQYF
TRBJ2-3	many	TRBD2	TRBV27	TGTGCCAGCACGACTAGCGGGGGGGCTCTCACAGATACGCAGTATTTT	CASTTSGGALTDTQYF
TRBJ2-1	few	-	TRBV5-5	TGTGCCAGCAGCTGGCCCCTCAGGGACAATGAGCAGTTCTTC	CASSWPLRDNEQFF